What follows describes a single T cell receptor (beta chain). This sample stems from a study of radiation and T cells in renal cell carcinoma. TCRdb keeps only in-frame clones here, not all; method: immunoSEQ multiplex PCR. Of about 86,000 clones listed, around four fifths are singletons. Germline-derived CDR1 and CDR2 are KGHSH and LQKENI. With 1 base clipped from V and 3 bases from J, the junction kept 4 bases outside the gene matches. The CDR3 is made up of 16 amino acids. Stated time point: blood 4 weeks post-SBRT, at nephrectomy. The treatment was: 15 Gy SBRT to primary tumor, nephrectomy 4 weeks later. Nephrectomy followed 15 Gy stereotactic body radiation by 4 weeks. Radiation-treated patients gave blood at baseline, week 2 and week 4.

The source is a man aged 50 or older with renal cell carcinoma. The chain joins TRBV18 to TRBJ2-1; 9 bases agree with TRBD2. Sequencing used blood, obtained from a patient whose treatment included radiotherapy and nephrectomy. CDR3 amino acids: CASSPLASGDYNEQFF. DNA for the CDR3: TGTGCCAGCTCACCACTCGCTAGCGGGGACTACAATGAGCAGTTCTTC. Variable domain in full (rest from reference TRBV18 and TRBJ2-1): NAGVMQNPRHLVRRRGQEARLRCSPMKGHSHVYWYRQLPEEGLKFMVYLQKENIIDESGMPKERFSAEFPKEGPSILRIQQVVRGDSAAYFCASSPLASGDYNEQFFGPGTRLTVL.